This TCR beta chain was recorded in a study of beta chain features in type 1 diabetes. Whole-study results and caveats: Shortening that was moderate but significant affected the TCRB CDR3s of Type 1 diabetes patients in all four CD4+ subsets. A greater similarity of naive, central memory and Treg TCRB repertoires was seen among patients than among healthy donors.

This CDR3 has 13 residues. V lost 1 base, J lost 2 bases, and 6 bases lay in between. The germline gives CDR1 SGHDN, CDR2 FVKESK. Turning to this clone: What it binds is unknown.

Expressed TCRB transcripts were sequenced because the entire RNA isolate underwent reverse transcription. The method was immunoSEQ multiplex PCR; TCRdb's version includes in-frame clones alone and lacks a portion of them. This sample yields a few hundred thousand clones, of which around 9.9% are seen a single time; around 0.017% belongs to the top ten. The sequenced sample consisted of naive CD4+ T cells from blood. This TCR was recovered from a young man with type 1 diabetes. The gene calls are TRBV14 and TRBJ2-7; D is perhaps TRBD2 (5 bases). CDR3 sequence reads: CASSQGTPYEQYF. CDR3 in DNA: TGTGCCAGCAGCCAAGGGACTCCCTACGAGCAGTACTTC.